These 15 T cell receptor beta chains share one sample of origin, sequenced in a study of shared clonotypes between healthy human individuals. CD45RO-negative CD8 cells positively selected for CCR7 made up the naive population, which excluded terminally differentiated effector memory CD45RA+ cells. Profiled with immunoSEQ multiplex PCR; TCRdb holds only in-frame clones, not every one. The sample contains 1.5 million to 2.5 million clones, approximately 94% of which appear only once. Sample: naive CD8+ T cells sorted from blood. All receptors come from a man younger than 35 in good health.

The chain combines TRBV27 with TRBJ1-5; a possible D gene is TRBD1 (5 bases). Germline CDR1 is MNHEY and CDR2 is SMNVEV (reference sequence). Trimming cost V 5 bases and J 5 bases, with 16 bases left between them. The CDR3 is 15 amino acids. The CDR3 region has the DNA TGTGCCAGCAGTCCATACGGGGGAACCTATCAGCCCCAGCATTTT. It specifies CASSPYGGTYQPQHF.

This clone was observed a single time. The sample has other DNA sequences that encode this CDR3 too. The chain links TRBV9 to TRBJ2-5; 7 bases line up with TRBD1. The CDR3 consists of 15 residues. Germline V gene sequence: CDR1 SGDLS, CDR2 YYNGEE. Trimming removed 0 bases from V and 2 bases from J; junction bases left unmatched: 4. The CDR3 DNA is TGTGCCAGCAGCGTAGACGGGACAGCGCAAGAGACCCAGTACTTC. Its translation is CASSVDGTAQETQYF. Supplemented by reference TRBV9 and TRBJ2-5, the full variable domain reads DSGVTQTPKHLITATGQRVTLRCSPRSGDLSVYWYQQSLDQGLQFLIQYYNGEERAKGNILERFSAQQFPDLHSELNLSSLELGDSALYFCASSVDGTAQETQYFGPGTRLLVL.

The J gene is TRBJ1-6, the V gene TRBV2; D is perhaps TRBD1 (5 bases). The V end lost 9 bases, the J end lost 1 base, and 22 bases lay between the germline ends. The CDR3 is made up of 18 amino acids. The germline V gene encodes CDR1 SNHLY and CDR2 FYNNEI. The CDR3, as DNA: TGTGCCAGTGGGGGGGAGACTTCCCTCAGTTCCTATAATTCACCCCTCCACTTT. It specifies CASGGETSLSSYNSPLHF.

This clone was seen once. The chain is built from TRBV30 and TRBJ1-5, with 9 bases that match TRBD1. Trimming cost V 2 bases and J 7 bases; bases outside gene matches: 9. CDR1 GTSNPN and CDR2 SVGIG come from the germline V gene (reference sequence). The CDR3 length is 15 residues. CDR3 DNA: TGTGCCTGGAGTCCCGGACAGGGGTCGTGGCAGCCCCAGCATTTT. The encoded protein is CAWSPGQGSWQPQHF.

The table lists this clone with a few counts. The chain has TRBV9 and TRBJ1-3; D uncertain. CDR3 length: 15 amino acids. V lost 4 bases, J lost 0 bases, and 11 bases lay in between. CDR1 is SGDLS, CDR2 YYNGEE, per germline. The CDR3 protein is CASSNNLNSGNTIYF. CDR3 DNA sequence: TGTGCCAGCAGCAATAATCTGAACTCTGGAAACACCATATATTTT. The variable domain in full, with the rest retrieved from reference TRBV9 and TRBJ1-3, is DSGVTQTPKHLITATGQRVTLRCSPRSGDLSVYWYQQSLDQGLQFLIQYYNGEERAKGNILERFSAQQFPDLHSELNLSSLELGDSALYFCASSNNLNSGNTIYFGEGSWLTVV.

The gene calls are TRBV25-1 and TRBJ2-1, with D perhaps TRBD2 (8 bases). The ends were cut back, 4 bases at V and 2 bases at J, with 15 bases in the middle. The CDR3 loop spans 16 amino acids. The V gene's germline CDR1 is MGHDK and CDR2 SYGVNS. The CDR3 DNA reads as TGTGCCAGCAGTGCCTCGGGGGGGACAGCCTACAATGAGCAGTTCTTC. Its protein is CASSASGGTAYNEQFF.

This clone was found once. The rearrangement joins TRBV4-3 to TRBJ1-2, with D unclear. This CDR3 region has 16 residues. Germline V CDR1 and CDR2: LGHNA, YSLEER. The ends were cut back, 3 bases at V and 8 bases at J, with 22 bases in the middle. CDR3 nucleotides: TGCGCCAGCAGCCAGATACAAGGCCCCGGGCCTGAAGGCTACACCTTC. It translates to CASSQIQGPGPEGYTF.

This rearrangement joins TRBV9 to TRBJ2-7; D is possibly TRBD1 (6 bases). V lost 3 bases and J 5 bases, leaving 9 bases between the germline ends. The germline CDR1 and CDR2 sequences are SGDLS and YYNGEE. The CDR3 extends over 12 amino acids. The CDR3 spells CASSANRDEQYF. CDR3 coding DNA: TGTGCCAGCAGCGCCAACAGGGACGAGCAGTACTTC.

This clone came up once. This rearrangement joins TRBV7-3 to TRBJ2-7; tentatively, D is TRBD2 (6 bases). The CDR3 totals 15 residues. Germline CDR1 is SGHTA and CDR2 is FQGTGA. V was clipped by 4 bases and J by 2 bases, with 15 bases between them. The CDR3 reads CASSSQPGGAYEQYF. DNA for the CDR3: TGTGCCAGCAGCTCCCAGCCGGGCGGGGCCTACGAGCAGTACTTC. The full variable domain, with the rest looked up from reference TRBV7-3 and TRBJ2-7, is GAGVSQTPSNKVTEKGKYVELRCDPISGHTALYWYRQSLGQGPEFLIYFQGTGAADDSGLPNDRFFAVRPEGSVSTLKIQRTERGDSAVYLCASSSQPGGAYEQYFGPGTRLTVT.

This chain uses TRBV7-9 with TRBJ2-1; 8 bases are shared with TRBD1. V lost 6 bases to trimming and J lost 1 base; unmatched junction nucleotides: 8. The CDR3 sequence is 16 residues long. The germline V gene has CDR1 SEHNR and CDR2 FQNEAQ (reference sequence). The CDR3 region is CASRGGTGASYNEQFF. DNA of the CDR3: TGTGCCAGCAGAGGAGGGACAGGTGCTTCCTACAATGAGCAGTTCTTC.

The V call is TRBV6-1, the J call TRBJ2-1; 7 nucleotides match TRBD2. Germline values: CDR1 MNHNS, CDR2 SASEGT. The V segment lost 3 bases and the J segment 8 bases; nucleotides outside the gene matches: 13. The CDR3 spans 16 residues. This CDR3 is CASSDFKDWAGDEQFF. The CDR3 DNA reads as TGTGCCAGCAGTGATTTTAAGGACTGGGCGGGGGATGAGCAGTTCTTC.

CDR3 bases: TGTGCCAGCAGCGTACTACAGGAGCAAGAGACCCAGTACTTC. Encoded protein: CASSVLQEQETQYF. The chain carries TRBV5-4 and TRBJ2-5; a possible D gene is TRBD1 (5 bases). CDR1 and CDR2 from the germline V gene are SGHNT and YYREEE (reference sequence). With 4 bases removed from V and 2 bases from J, the gap between germline ends came to 12 bases. This CDR3 spans 14 amino acids.

The rearrangement uses TRBV6-5 and TRBJ1-1; 7 bases match TRBD1. Germline V CDR1 and CDR2: MNHEY, SVGAGI. The CDR3 has 13 residues. The ends lost 8 bases at V and 4 bases at J; junction bases unmatched: 7. The CDR3 reads CASRIRGSTEAFF. The CDR3 region has the DNA TGTGCCAGCCGGATCAGGGGGAGCACTGAAGCTTTCTTT.

The chain couples TRBV6-1 to TRBJ2-7; 9 bases are shared with TRBD1. The CDR3 covers 13 residues. Germline V gives CDR1 MNHNS, CDR2 SASEGT. The CDR3 DNA reads as TGTGCAGGGGCCAGGACAGGGGTTGACGAGCAGTACTTC. Its translation: CAGARTGVDEQYF.

This clone was picked up a small number of times. The chain employs TRBV7-9 and TRBJ1-2; tentatively, D is TRBD1 (6 bases). V lost 7 bases and J 3 bases, leaving 18 bases between the germline ends. Germline V CDR1 and CDR2: SEHNR, FQNEAQ (reference sequence). The CDR3 sequence is 15 residues long. In DNA, the CDR3 is TGTGCCAGCAACCACGAGACGCAGGGGCACTATGGCTACACCTTC. Amino acid sequence: CASNHETQGHYGYTF.